These T cell receptor beta chains were read from a single sample in a study of T cells in Graves' hyperthyroidism and ophthalmopathy. One entry per CDR3 protein, called by TCRdb with MiXCR from the multiplex PCR reads. The data contain over 550,000 distinct CDR3 sequences, 16% of them singletons. Sequencing was carried out using blood. The receptors were gathered from a woman aged 18-29 years with Graves' hyperthyroidism. The CDR3 runs from the conserved cysteine through the conserved F or W. D genes are given only for firm matches. Not all rows give a size; the values are once, few, many and, for expanded clones, a class.

cdr3_nt	cdr3_aa	d_call	v_call	j_call	clone_size
TGTGCCAGCAGTGAATGGGGGGGCTGGGGCACTGAAGCTTTCTTT	CASSEWGGWGTEAFF	-	TRBV6-1	TRBJ1-1	-
TGTGCCAGCAGCCCCTCGGGCTGGGGGCGAGAATTTAATGGCTACACCTTC	CASSPSGWGREFNGYTF	-	TRBV7-9	TRBJ1-2	many
TGTGCCACCAGTGATTTGATGGTTAGCGGGAGAGCGGGCACCGGGGAGCTGTTTTTT	CATSDLMVSGRAGTGELFF	TRBD2	TRBV24-1	TRBJ2-2	many
TGCAGCGTCCAGTTGAACACTGAAGCTTTCTTT	CSVQLNTEAFF	-	TRBV29-1	TRBJ1-1	many
TGTGCCAGCAGCCAAGATGGAGCGAGCGGGCTCTCCTACGAGCAGTACTTC	CASSQDGASGLSYEQYF	-	TRBV4-2	TRBJ2-7	once
TGCGCCAGCAGCCAAGACGGCGGGGGGCACACAGATACGCAGTATTTT	CASSQDGGGHTDTQYF	TRBD2	TRBV4-3	TRBJ2-3	-
TGTGCCAGCAGTGAAGATGTCTCTGGGGCCAACGTCCTGACTTTC	CASSEDVSGANVLTF	-	TRBV6-1	TRBJ2-6	many
TGTGCCACCAGCAGAGCTGGTTTTACAGGGGCAAGCACAGATACGCAGTATTTT	CATSRAGFTGASTDTQYF	TRBD1	TRBV15	TRBJ2-3	-
TGTGCCAGCAGTTACTTGGCTAGCGGAGACCTCTTAACCGGCCAGTACTTC	CASSYLASGDLLTGQYF	TRBD2	TRBV6-5	TRBJ2-5	many
TGTGCCAGCAGCTTAGCGGCCGGGGACACTGAAGCTTTCTTT	CASSLAAGDTEAFF	-	TRBV7-9	TRBJ1-1	-
TGTGCCAGTAGTAGGCTGGTAGCGGGAGGGTACAATGAGCAGTTCTTC	CASSRLVAGGYNEQFF	TRBD2	TRBV19	TRBJ2-1	-
TGTGCCAGCAGTACCGGACAGAATTTCAGGACGTACTTC	CASSTGQNFRTYF	-	TRBV6-1	TRBJ2-5	many
TGTGCCAGTAACTTCAGGGTTGACACTGAAGCTTTCTTT	CASNFRVDTEAFF	-	TRBV19	TRBJ1-1	-
TGTGCCAGCAGCTTAAAACGGTGGGGGCACTATCCCACCGGGGAGCTGTTTTTT	CASSLKRWGHYPTGELFF	-	TRBV7-9	TRBJ2-2	-
TGTGCCAGCAGTCACCCGGGACAGGGGCCCTCTAGCAATCAGCCCCAGCATTTT	CASSHPGQGPSSNQPQHF	TRBD1	TRBV6-1	TRBJ1-5	few
TGTGCCAGCAGTTTAGGACAGTTCAATCATCCCCAGCATTTT	CASSLGQFNHPQHF	-	TRBV12-3/TRBV12-4	TRBJ1-5	few
TGTGCCAGCAGCCCACTAGCCAATGAGCAGTTCTTC	CASSPLANEQFF	-	TRBV7-9	TRBJ2-1	many
TGTGCCAGCAGTGCCACTTTGAGAGAGCAGTACTTC	CASSATLREQYF	-	TRBV6-1	TRBJ2-7	many
TGTGCCAGCAGTTTACTATCAGGGGCTGGCGAGCAGTACTTC	CASSLLSGAGEQYF	-	TRBV12-3/TRBV12-4	TRBJ2-7	-
TGTGCCAGCAGTGACGGACTAGCGGCCGCAGATACGCAGTATTTT	CASSDGLAAADTQYF	TRBD2	TRBV6-4	TRBJ2-3	few
TGTGCCAGTAGTAGAGAGGGCCCAGATACGCAGTATTTT	CASSREGPDTQYF	-	TRBV19	TRBJ2-3	-
TGTGCCAGCAGACTCGGACAGGCGCGAGGCTACACCTTC	CASRLGQARGYTF	TRBD1	TRBV12-3/TRBV12-4	TRBJ1-2	many
TGTGCCAGCAGTGGGGGGAGGGGACATCGCGAAAAACTGTTTTTT	CASSGGRGHREKLFF	-	TRBV25-1	TRBJ1-4	few
TGTGCCAGCAGCTTACTTCAGGGGCTTAATTCACCCCTCCACTTT	CASSLLQGLNSPLHF	-	TRBV12-3/TRBV12-4	TRBJ1-6	-
TGTGCCAGCAGTTTGCGGGAAAATCAGCCCCAGCATTTT	CASSLRENQPQHF	-	TRBV12-3/TRBV12-4	TRBJ1-5	many
TGTGCCAGCAGTGGACAGGGGCTAGTAGCGGGACACTACAATGAGCAGTTCTTC	CASSGQGLVAGHYNEQFF	-	TRBV27	TRBJ2-1	many
TGCAGCGTACAGGGTCCGCATGGGGCCAAAAACATTCAGTACTTC	CSVQGPHGAKNIQYF	-	TRBV29-1	TRBJ2-4	few
TGTGCCAGCAGCCGATGGACAGGGCTCGTGAACACCGGGGAGCTGTTTTTT	CASSRWTGLVNTGELFF	TRBD1	TRBV14	TRBJ2-2	few
TGTGCCAGCAGTTTCCCCACGAATGGCAGGGGCGTGATTGGGGACATTCAGTACTTC	CASSFPTNGRGVIGDIQYF	-	TRBV28	TRBJ2-4	-
TGTGCCAGCAGCATGGGACAGGGCCCAGAAGCTTTCTTT	CASSMGQGPEAFF	TRBD1	TRBV9	TRBJ1-1	many
TGTGCCAGCATACCCGGGACACCCAACTATGGCTACACCTTC	CASIPGTPNYGYTF	-	TRBV2	TRBJ1-2	-
TGCAGCGTTGCCCAGGGACCTAACTATGGCTACACCTTC	CSVAQGPNYGYTF	-	TRBV29-1	TRBJ1-2	few
TGTGCCAGCAGCATAAGGGGCCTATCGGAGCGGGGGGATAGCACAGATACGCAGTATTTT	CASSIRGLSERGDSTDTQYF	TRBD2	TRBV7-2	TRBJ2-3	many
TGTGCCACTGCGAAGGATTTAGCGGGGAGGGAGACCCAGTACTTC	CATAKDLAGRETQYF	TRBD2	TRBV15	TRBJ2-5	many
TGTGCCAGCAACCCGGGACAGGGGTTCCCCGGGGAGCTGTTTTTT	CASNPGQGFPGELFF	TRBD1	TRBV27	TRBJ2-2	-
TGTGCCAGCACCCCTCGACAGGGAAAGGAAGCTTTCTTT	CASTPRQGKEAFF	TRBD1	TRBV27	TRBJ1-1	many
TGCGCCAGCAGCCCCCCCCTCGGCCGTGAGCAGTTCTTC	CASSPPLGREQFF	-	TRBV5-1	TRBJ2-1	-
TGCGCCAGCAGCCTTGGGGAGTTCGCCTACAATGAGCAGTTCTTC	CASSLGEFAYNEQFF	-	TRBV4-1	TRBJ2-1	few
TGTGCCAGTAGTATTAATCCAACGTACTCTGGAAACACCATATATTTT	CASSINPTYSGNTIYF	-	TRBV19	TRBJ1-3	once
TGTGCCAGCAGCTTGATAGGGGGCAGTGAGCAGTTCTTC	CASSLIGGSEQFF	TRBD1	TRBV5-6	TRBJ2-1	few
TGTGCCAGCAGTCCCGATCCCCGGACAGGGCGGTTCTTC	CASSPDPRTGRFF	TRBD1	TRBV7-2	TRBJ2-1	few
TGTGCCAGCAGCCAGGGGCTGGGACCCACCTACGAGCAGTACTTC	CASSQGLGPTYEQYF	-	TRBV3-1	TRBJ2-7	many
TGCGCCAGCAGCCAAGAGTTGCAGTTCGGCAATCAGCCCCAGCATTTT	CASSQELQFGNQPQHF	-	TRBV4-3	TRBJ1-5	many
TGCAGTGCTAGAGGCAGGCAAGGAGACACAGATACGCAGTATTTT	CSARGRQGDTDTQYF	-	TRBV20-1	TRBJ2-3	few
TGCGCCAGCAGCTTGGAAGGACAGGCTTACACTGAAGCTTTCTTT	CASSLEGQAYTEAFF	TRBD1	TRBV5-1	TRBJ1-1	many
TGCGCCAGCAGCCAAGAGCGGCTAGCGGACGAGCAGTACTTC	CASSQERLADEQYF	TRBD2	TRBV4-1	TRBJ2-7	-
TGTGCCAGCAGTTCTCAGGGGGTCCCCTCGGCGACCCAGTACTTC	CASSSQGVPSATQYF	TRBD1	TRBV25-1	TRBJ2-5	few
TGTGCCAGCTCACCGAGACAGGCATCTAGCACAGATACGCAGTATTTT	CASSPRQASSTDTQYF	-	TRBV18	TRBJ2-3	few
TGTGCCAGCAGTTCTCACGGGTTACCTGGGGCCAACGTCCTGACTTTC	CASSSHGLPGANVLTF	-	TRBV6-9	TRBJ2-6	-
TGCAGTGCTAGAGATCTACGGGGACAAGCTCAGAACACTGAAGCTTTCTTT	CSARDLRGQAQNTEAFF	-	TRBV20-1	TRBJ1-1	-
TGTGCCAGCAGCTCCCTAGGACGGGATAATTCACCCCTCCACTTT	CASSSLGRDNSPLHF	-	TRBV3-1	TRBJ1-6	many
TGTGCCAGCAGGGTAGACAGGGGAGGCAATCAGCCCCAGCATTTT	CASRVDRGGNQPQHF	TRBD1	TRBV6-1	TRBJ1-5	-
TGTGCCAGCATCCCGGTAAGCACCTACGAGCAGTACTTC	CASIPVSTYEQYF	-	TRBV2	TRBJ2-7	many